A single sample is the source of the 28 T cell receptor beta chains below, sequenced in a study of blood T cell repertoires in COVID-19. Libraries were prepared by immunoSEQ multiplex PCR; TCRdb keeps only in-frame clonotypes and omits some of them. The data show 250,000 to 350,000 clones, roughly 89% seen once. The source material was PBMCs or T cells enriched from blood (not recorded which). All receptors derive from a woman under 30 who had recovered from COVID-19.

V and J are TRBV5-1 and TRBJ2-7; a possible D gene is TRBD1 (5 bases). The germline CDR1 and CDR2 sequences are SGHRS and YFSETQ. V lost 4 bases to trimming and J lost 0 bases, with 17 bases between them. This CDR3 has 16 amino acids. The CDR3 is CASSMGLGRSSYEQYF. The CDR3 DNA is TGCGCCAGCAGCATGGGGCTGGGCCGCAGCTCCTACGAGCAGTACTTC.

The genes are TRBV28 and TRBJ2-7, with TRBD1 matching over 7 bases. The CDR3 sequence is 13 residues long. Germline V lookup: CDR1 MDHEN, CDR2 SYDVKM. The J segment lost 2 bases and the V segment lost 8 bases, leaving 6 bases of the junction unmatched. The CDR3 loop reads CASRRGPTYEQYF. The CDR3 DNA sequence: TGTGCCAGCCGAAGGGGGCCTACCTACGAGCAGTACTTC. Full variable domain (remainder filled in from reference TRBV28 and TRBJ2-7): DVKVTQSSRYLVKRTGEKVFLECVQDMDHENMFWYRQDPGLGLRLIYFSYDVKMKEKGDIPEGYSVSREKKERFSLILESASTNQTSMYLCASRRGPTYEQYFGPGTRLTVT.

The chain recombines TRBV9 with TRBJ1-3, with D maybe TRBD1 (5 bases). Trimming shortened V by 4 bases and J by 0 bases, and 11 bases separated the two germline ends. In germline, CDR1 is SGDLS, CDR2 YYNGEE. The CDR3 loop spans 15 amino acids. Here the CDR3 reads CASSLDSFSGNTIYF. As DNA, the CDR3 is TGTGCCAGCAGCTTAGACAGCTTCTCTGGAAACACCATATATTTT.

The chain links TRBV4-3 to TRBJ1-2; weak D call: TRBD1 (6 bases). The CDR3 runs 14 residues. Germline V lookup: CDR1 LGHNA, CDR2 YSLEER. The V gene lost 0 bases and the J gene lost 7 bases, with 12 bases spanning the gap. Written as DNA, the CDR3 is TGCGCCAGCAGCCAAGAGCCCGGACAGATTGGCTACACCTTC. Protein product: CASSQEPGQIGYTF.

This chain links TRBV5-1 with TRBJ1-2, with D perhaps TRBD1 (6 bases). Germline V gives CDR1 SGHRS, CDR2 YFSETQ. The CDR3 totals 15 residues. The ends were cut back, 8 bases at V and 5 bases at J, with 22 bases in the middle. DNA for the CDR3: TGCGCCAGGGGACACAATTCCAGGGGCGAGTATGGCTACACCTTC. It encodes CARGHNSRGEYGYTF.

The rearrangement joins TRBV29-1 to TRBJ2-6; 7 bases align to TRBD1. Germline CDR1 SQVTM, CDR2 ANQGSEA. Trimming at V came to 7 bases and at J to 0 bases, leaving 12 bases not matched to a gene. The CDR3 runs 17 residues. CDR3 sequence (DNA): TGCAGCGCCAAAGACCCGGACAGGAACTCTGGGGCCAACGTCCTGACTTTC. Translated: CSAKDPDRNSGANVLTF.

V gene TRBV10-3 combines with J gene TRBJ2-3; 11 nucleotides align to TRBD2. The CDR3 consists of 16 residues. The V gene end was trimmed by 0 bases and the J gene end by 1 base; junction bases not matched to a gene: 0. Per germline, CDR1 ENHRY and CDR2 SYGVKD. The CDR3 bases are TGTGCCATCAGTGAGTCGACTAGCGGGGGCACAGATACGCAGTATTTT. Translation: CAISESTSGGTDTQYF.

The chain is built from TRBV5-8 and TRBJ1-4; a possible D gene is TRBD1 (5 bases). V shed 3 bases and J shed 5 bases, with 11 bases lying between them. CDR3 length: 14 amino acids. Germline V lookup: CDR1 SGHTS, CDR2 YDEGEE. The CDR3 loop reads CASSSDSNNEKLFF. The CDR3 DNA is TGTGCCAGCAGCTCAGACAGCAACAATGAAAAACTGTTTTTT.

In DNA form, the CDR3 reads TGTGCCAGCAGCTTAGGTCCGGGGGGTGTAGAAAAACTGTTTTTT. It codes for CASSLGPGGVEKLFF. This chain links TRBV5-5 with TRBJ1-4; tentative D call: TRBD1 (5 bases). Germline-derived CDR1 and CDR2 are SGHKS and YYEKEE (reference sequence). This CDR3 comprises 15 residues. Trimming removed 2 bases from V and 8 bases from J, with 16 bases in between.

This clone was recorded a few times. V usage is TRBV19 and J usage is TRBJ1-5; possible D gene TRBD1, 6 bases. From germline, CDR1 is LNHDA and CDR2 SQIVND (reference sequence). CDR3 length: 16 residues. Trimming pared 0 bases from V and 3 bases from J, leaving 12 bases between. The CDR3 DNA sequence: TGTGCCAGTAGTATAGATCTACCAGGGGACAATCAGCCCCAGCATTTT. This sequence encodes CASSIDLPGDNQPQHF.

The chain links TRBV2 to TRBJ1-2, with D perhaps matching TRBD1 (6 bases). CDR1 and CDR2 (germline): SNHLY, FYNNEI. Trimming shortened V by 4 bases and J by 3 bases, and 12 bases separated the two germline ends. The CDR3 consists of 14 residues. Here the CDR3 reads CASSVQGIDYGYTF. As DNA, the CDR3 is TGTGCCAGCAGTGTACAGGGCATAGACTATGGCTACACCTTC. The full variable domain, its missing parts supplied by reference TRBV2 and TRBJ1-2, is EPEVTQTPSHQVTQMGQEVILRCVPISNHLYFYWYRQILGQKVEFLVSFYNNEISEKSEIFDDQFSVERPDGSNFTLKIRSTKLEDSAMYFCASSVQGIDYGYTFGSGTRLTVV.

V gene TRBV30 combines with J gene TRBJ1-2, with D hard to call. The V gene's germline CDR1 is GTSNPN and CDR2 SVGIG (reference sequence). Deletions cut 7 bases from V and 4 bases from J, with 10 bases between. There are 11 residues in the CDR3. CDR3 sequence: CASSGGYGYTF. CDR3 nucleotide sequence: TGTGCCTCTTCCGGCGGCTATGGCTACACCTTC.

This rearrangement joins TRBV7-9 to TRBJ1-1; 7 bases are a match to TRBD1. The germline CDR1 and CDR2 sequences are SEHNR and FQNEAQ (reference sequence). This CDR3 has 18 residues. V shed 5 bases, J shed 2 bases, and the junction held 17 bases outside the gene matches. Here the CDR3 DNA reads TGTGCCAGCAGCCTCCTCCCGAGCGACCCAGGGGGAAACACTGAAGCTTTCTTT. This encodes CASSLLPSDPGGNTEAFF.

The rearrangement uses TRBV24-1 and TRBJ1-5, with a tentative D call TRBD1 (6 bases). This CDR3 has 14 amino acids. V was cut by 9 bases and J by 0 bases, with 11 bases left in between. The germline CDR1 and CDR2 sequences are KGHDR and SFDVKD. The DNA of the CDR3 is TGTGCCACCGGGGGCAGAGATAGCAATCAGCCCCAGCATTTT. Amino acid sequence: CATGGRDSNQPQHF.

The rearrangement links TRBV28 to TRBJ1-1; no clear D gene. The CDR3 contains 13 residues. Germline-derived CDR1 and CDR2 are MDHEN and SYDVKM. V was trimmed by 8 bases and J by 0 bases, leaving 10 bases between them. CDR3 loop: CASLQSLNTEAFF. CDR3 nucleotides: TGTGCCAGCCTACAGAGCCTGAACACTGAAGCTTTCTTT. Full variable domain (missing parts from reference TRBV28 and TRBJ1-1): DVKVTQSSRYLVKRTGEKVFLECVQDMDHENMFWYRQDPGLGLRLIYFSYDVKMKEKGDIPEGYSVSREKKERFSLILESASTNQTSMYLCASLQSLNTEAFFGQGTRLTVV.

V gene TRBV11-3 combines with J gene TRBJ2-1; maybe TRBD2 (6 bases). Germline V gives CDR1 SGHNT, CDR2 YENEEA. The CDR3 extends over 13 amino acids. Trimming took 2 bases from V and 6 from J, leaving 8 bases between them. CDR3 nucleotides: TGTGCCAGCAGCTTAACTAGCATCAATGAGCAGTTCTTC. Amino acid sequence: CASSLTSINEQFF.

The V gene is TRBV5-1, the J gene TRBJ1-2, with no clear D. This CDR3 is 14 amino acids long. The germline gives CDR1 SGHRS, CDR2 YFSETQ. V shed 4 bases and J shed 10 bases, with 20 bases lying between them. The CDR3 here is CASSPKVTSLDYTF. The CDR3 DNA is TGCGCCAGCAGCCCAAAAGTGACAAGTTTGGACTACACCTTC.

A few counts support this clone. This chain connects TRBV28 to TRBJ2-7; D perhaps matches TRBD2 (5 bases). CDR3 length: 11 amino acids. V lost 10 bases to trimming and J lost 6 bases, with 13 bases between them. CDR1 is MDHEN, CDR2 SYDVKM, per germline. The CDR3 spells CATGGWGEQYF. CDR3 coding DNA: TGTGCCACCGGAGGATGGGGCGAGCAGTACTTC. Looking up the rest from reference TRBV28 and TRBJ2-7 gives the full variable domain: DVKVTQSSRYLVKRTGEKVFLECVQDMDHENMFWYRQDPGLGLRLIYFSYDVKMKEKGDIPEGYSVSREKKERFSLILESASTNQTSMYLCATGGWGEQYFGPGTRLTVT.

V is TRBV28 and J is TRBJ2-7; possibly TRBD1 for D (6 bases). Germline CDR1 reads MDHEN; CDR2 reads SYDVKM. This CDR3 comprises 11 residues. Trimming shortened V by 6 bases and J by 6 bases, and 9 bases separated the two germline ends. In DNA form, the CDR3 reads TGTGCCAGCAGCACAGGGCCCGAGCAGTACTTC. Translated, it gives CASSTGPEQYF.

CDR3: CASSLVFGDTEAFF. The CDR3 bases are TGTGCCAGCAGCTTAGTCTTCGGGGACACTGAAGCTTTCTTT. This chain uses TRBV7-8 with TRBJ1-1; no reliable D call. Deletions cut 1 base from V and 3 bases from J, with 9 bases between. From germline, CDR1 is SGHVS and CDR2 FQNEAQ. CDR3 length equals 14 residues.

In this sample, this clone turned up a few times. The rearrangement joins TRBV15 to TRBJ1-6, with D hard to call. The CDR3 runs to 14 residues. Germline V CDR1 and CDR2: LNHNV, YYDKDF (reference sequence). Trimming pared 8 bases from V and 0 bases from J, leaving 8 bases between. The CDR3 DNA reads TGTGCCACCGGGCTCCTCTCCTATAATTCACCCCTCCACTTT. This sequence encodes CATGLLSYNSPLHF. Together with reference TRBV15 and TRBJ1-6, the CDR3 gives the full variable domain: DAMVIQNPRYQVTQFGKPVTLSCSQTLNHNVMYWYQQKSSQAPKLLFHYYDKDFNNEADTPDNFQSRRPNTSFCFLDIRSPGLGDTAMYLCATGLLSYNSPLHFGNGTRLTVT.

This clone was detected once. This chain links TRBV6-5 with TRBJ2-2, with 7 bases lining up with TRBD1. The CDR3 covers 15 residues. V gave up 5 bases and J gave up 3 bases; unmatched junction bases: 6. Germline CDR1 and CDR2: MNHEY and SVGAGI. The CDR3 spells CASSRGRGYTGELFF. The CDR3 DNA reads TGTGCCAGCAGTAGGGGCAGGGGGTACACCGGGGAGCTGTTTTTT.

The gene calls are TRBV3-1 (or the pseudogene TRBV3-2) and TRBJ1-1, with TRBD1 matching 8 bases. V trimming: 1 base; J trimming: 1 base; junction bases outside the gene matches: 2. This CDR3 contains 15 residues. Per the germline V gene, CDR1 is LGHDT and CDR2 is YNNKEL (reference sequence). The CDR3 DNA sequence: TGTGCCAGCAGCCAAGCAGGGGGCTGGAACACTGAAGCTTTCTTT. This sequence encodes CASSQAGGWNTEAFF.

Notes on this clone: Other DNA sequences of this sample code for an identical CDR3. The chain recombines TRBV7-6 with TRBJ1-6, with 9 bases lining up with TRBD1. This CDR3 region has 14 residues. The junction had 2 bases not matched to a gene; V was cut back by 4 bases and J by 7 bases. The V gene's germline CDR1 is SGHVS and CDR2 FNYEAQ. The CDR3 bases are TGTGCCAGCAGCTCGGACAGGGGAAATTCACCCCTCCACTTT. Protein: CASSSDRGNSPLHF.

Only one count was recorded for this clone. V is TRBV30 and J is TRBJ2-7; D not resolved. The germline gives CDR1 GTSNPN, CDR2 SVGIG (reference sequence). CDR3 length equals 11 residues. The V and J ends lost 3 bases and 1 base respectively, with 4 bases between them. The CDR3 region is CAWRTSYEQYF. The CDR3 coding sequence is TGTGCCTGGAGGACTTCCTACGAGCAGTACTTC. The entire variable domain, with the rest obtained from reference TRBV30 and TRBJ2-7, is as follows: SQTIHQWPATLVQPVGSPLSLECTVEGTSNPNLYWYRQAAGRGLQLLFYSVGIGQISSEVPQNLSASRPQDRQFILSSKKLLLSDSGFYLCAWRTSYEQYFGPGTRLTVT.

The chain combines TRBV13 with TRBJ2-7, with D possibly matching TRBD2 (6 bases). This CDR3 region has 15 residues. V was cut by 5 bases and J by 4 bases, with 18 bases left in between. Per the germline V gene, CDR1 is PRHDT and CDR2 is FYEKMQ (reference sequence). The CDR3 sequence is CASSTPGGGPYEQYF. CDR3 DNA sequence: TGTGCCAGCAGCACGCCCGGGGGTGGCCCTTACGAGCAGTACTTC.

The chain employs TRBV11-2 and TRBJ1-2; a possible D gene is TRBD1 (5 bases). The V end lost 8 bases, the J end lost 4 bases, and 23 bases lay between the germline ends. CDR1 and CDR2 (germline): SGHAT, FQNNGV. This CDR3 is built from 16 residues. CDR3 nucleotide sequence: TGTGCCAGCCACCGGGGGTTCAAACGACGCATCTATGGCTACACCTTC. Its protein product is CASHRGFKRRIYGYTF.

This chain connects TRBV6-1 to TRBJ1-2, with D possibly TRBD1 on 6 matching bases. This CDR3 is 14 amino acids long. Germline V lookup: CDR1 MNHNS, CDR2 SASEGT. V lost 1 base and J 0 bases, leaving 6 bases between the germline ends. CDR3 nucleotides: TGTGCCAGCAGTGAAGGGACAGCTAACTATGGCTACACCTTC. Amino acid sequence: CASSEGTANYGYTF.